A selection of T cell receptor beta chains follows, all from one sample in a study of T-cell reconstitution after alpha-beta-depleted transplantation in children. TCRdb redid the calling of the PCR reads with MiXCR, one entry per CDR3 protein. The table lists about 370,000 distinct CDR3 sequences, about 20% of them singletons, with approximately 3.9% in the top ten. Material: PBMCs from the stem cell graft donor, obtained from the stem cell graft. These receptor sequences come from a human donor who donated a stem cell graft to a child with acute myeloid leukemia. Both conserved end residues are part of each CDR3. D genes are given only for firm matches. The listing skips clone size in some rows; elsewhere it reads once, few, many or a size class.

clone_size: .; d_call: TRBD2; v_call: TRBV27; cdr3_length: 15; j_call: TRBJ2-1; cdr3_nt: TGTGCCAGCAGTTCTTCTAGCGGGGGCTACAATGAGCAGTTCTTC; cdr3_aa: CASSSSSGGYNEQFF
clone_size: .; d_call: TRBD2; v_call: TRBV12-3/TRBV12-4; cdr3_length: 15; j_call: TRBJ2-1; cdr3_nt: TGTGCCAGCAGCCCCGGGGTAGCGGGAGCCCATGAGCAGTTCTTC; cdr3_aa: CASSPGVAGAHEQFF
clone_size: .; d_call: .; v_call: TRBV20-1; cdr3_length: 15; j_call: TRBJ2-1; cdr3_nt: TGCAGTGCTAGAGATCGGGTCTCTGTCTACAATGAGCAGTTCTTC; cdr3_aa: CSARDRVSVYNEQFF
clone_size: few; d_call: .; v_call: TRBV5-1; cdr3_length: 15; j_call: TRBJ2-4; cdr3_nt: TGCGCCAGCAGCCTAGACAGGAGACCTCAAAACATTCAGTACTTC; cdr3_aa: CASSLDRRPQNIQYF
clone_size: few; d_call: TRBD1; v_call: TRBV7-9; cdr3_length: 15; j_call: TRBJ2-5; cdr3_nt: TGTGCCAGCAGCTTAAACAGGGGGCTCAGTGAGACCCAGTACTTC; cdr3_aa: CASSLNRGLSETQYF
clone_size: many; d_call: .; v_call: TRBV20-1; cdr3_length: 14; j_call: TRBJ2-5; cdr3_nt: TGCAGTGCTAAAACTGGGGGTATACAAGAGACCCAGTACTTC; cdr3_aa: CSAKTGGIQETQYF
clone_size: few; d_call: .; v_call: TRBV7-9; cdr3_length: 14; j_call: TRBJ2-7; cdr3_nt: TGTGCCAGCAGCCCCGGACTTTCCACCTACGAGCAGTACTTC; cdr3_aa: CASSPGLSTYEQYF
clone_size: .; d_call: TRBD2; v_call: TRBV27; cdr3_length: 15; j_call: TRBJ2-1; cdr3_nt: TGTGCCAGCAACTCTTTAGCGGGAGTGCCCAATGAGCAGTTCTTC; cdr3_aa: CASNSLAGVPNEQFF
clone_size: many; d_call: .; v_call: TRBV12-3/TRBV12-4; cdr3_length: 14; j_call: TRBJ1-5; cdr3_nt: TGTGCCAGCAGTTTAGGGGTTAGCAATCAGCCCCAGCATTTT; cdr3_aa: CASSLGVSNQPQHF
clone_size: .; d_call: .; v_call: TRBV6-1; cdr3_length: 14; j_call: TRBJ2-2; cdr3_nt: TGTGCCAGCACCGGACAGATGAACACCGGGGAGCTGTTTTTT; cdr3_aa: CASTGQMNTGELFF
clone_size: few; d_call: TRBD1; v_call: TRBV20-1; cdr3_length: 18; j_call: TRBJ2-5; cdr3_nt: TGCAGTGCTAGACCACCGGAACAGGGGCTAACGTACCAAGAGACCCAGTACTTC; cdr3_aa: CSARPPEQGLTYQETQYF
clone_size: few; d_call: .; v_call: TRBV4-2; cdr3_length: 14; j_call: TRBJ2-5; cdr3_nt: TGTGCCAGCAGCATGGGACTGGACAAAGAGACCCAGTACTTC; cdr3_aa: CASSMGLDKETQYF
clone_size: .; d_call: TRBD1; v_call: TRBV29-1; cdr3_length: 14; j_call: TRBJ2-3; cdr3_nt: TGCAGCGCCCAACAGGGGGTGGGTGCAGATACGCAGTATTTT; cdr3_aa: CSAQQGVGADTQYF
clone_size: many; d_call: .; v_call: TRBV9; cdr3_length: 10; j_call: TRBJ2-7; cdr3_nt: TGTGCCAGCAAACCTACCGAGCAGTACTTC; cdr3_aa: CASKPTEQYF
clone_size: .; d_call: .; v_call: TRBV7-3; cdr3_length: 14; j_call: TRBJ2-1; cdr3_nt: TGTGCCAGCAGCTCGAAGACGGGTTACAATGAGCAGTTCTTC; cdr3_aa: CASSSKTGYNEQFF
clone_size: few; d_call: .; v_call: TRBV12-3/TRBV12-4; cdr3_length: 15; j_call: TRBJ2-1; cdr3_nt: TGTGCCAGCAGTTTGGTAGGGACAAGTTTCAATGAGCAGTTCTTC; cdr3_aa: CASSLVGTSFNEQFF
clone_size: .; d_call: TRBD2; v_call: TRBV3-1; cdr3_length: 18; j_call: TRBJ2-7; cdr3_nt: TGTGCCAGCAGCCAAGTGACTTCGGGGACTAGCGGGAGCTACGAGCAGTACTTC; cdr3_aa: CASSQVTSGTSGSYEQYF
clone_size: few; d_call: TRBD2; v_call: TRBV29-1; cdr3_length: 14; j_call: TRBJ2-7; cdr3_nt: TGCAGCGTTGCCGGGACTAGCGGGAATCGCGAGCAGTACTTC; cdr3_aa: CSVAGTSGNREQYF
clone_size: .; d_call: .; v_call: TRBV12-3/TRBV12-4; cdr3_length: 11; j_call: TRBJ2-5; cdr3_nt: TGTGCCAGCAGTCAGATGGACACCCAGTACTTC; cdr3_aa: CASSQMDTQYF
clone_size: .; d_call: TRBD1; v_call: TRBV12-3/TRBV12-4; cdr3_length: 15; j_call: TRBJ2-1; cdr3_nt: TGTGCCAGCAGTTTTGAGGGACAGGCCTACAATGAGCAGTTCTTC; cdr3_aa: CASSFEGQAYNEQFF
clone_size: .; d_call: .; v_call: TRBV20-1; cdr3_length: 15; j_call: TRBJ2-1; cdr3_nt: TGCAGTGCTAGGCGTCTTGGCGAAGAAGGGCTCGAGCAGTTCTTC; cdr3_aa: CSARRLGEEGLEQFF
clone_size: many; d_call: .; v_call: TRBV5-4; cdr3_length: 14; j_call: TRBJ2-1; cdr3_nt: TGTGCCAGCAGCTTACTTCCGCAGGACTGGGAGCAGTTCTTC; cdr3_aa: CASSLLPQDWEQFF
clone_size: .; d_call: .; v_call: TRBV25-1; cdr3_length: 16; j_call: TRBJ2-5; cdr3_nt: TGTGCCAGCAGCGATTCAGGGTTTCTAGGCCAAGAGACCCAGTACTTC; cdr3_aa: CASSDSGFLGQETQYF
clone_size: .; d_call: TRBD2; v_call: TRBV15; cdr3_length: 18; j_call: TRBJ2-7; cdr3_nt: TGTGCCACCAGCAGAGATCGACTAGCGGGAGGGTACTCCTACGAGCAGTACTTC; cdr3_aa: CATSRDRLAGGYSYEQYF
clone_size: many; d_call: TRBD1; v_call: TRBV20-1; cdr3_length: 14; j_call: TRBJ1-1; cdr3_nt: TGCAGTGCTACCCGGGACAGGGGGCTCACTGAAGCTTTCTTT; cdr3_aa: CSATRDRGLTEAFF
clone_size: .; d_call: .; v_call: TRBV29-1; cdr3_length: 15; j_call: TRBJ2-4; cdr3_nt: TGCAGCGTTGAATGGGGGACCGTAGCCAAAAACATTCAGTACTTC; cdr3_aa: CSVEWGTVAKNIQYF
clone_size: many; d_call: TRBD2; v_call: TRBV20-1; cdr3_length: 15; j_call: TRBJ2-3; cdr3_nt: TGCAGTGCTCCGCCCGGGACTAGCGGAGTTGGTACGCAGTATTTT; cdr3_aa: CSAPPGTSGVGTQYF
clone_size: .; d_call: .; v_call: TRBV20-1; cdr3_length: 11; j_call: TRBJ1-1; cdr3_nt: TGCAGTGCTAGACAGGGCGCTGAAGCTTTCTTT; cdr3_aa: CSARQGAEAFF
clone_size: few; d_call: .; v_call: TRBV7-9; cdr3_length: 12; j_call: TRBJ2-7; cdr3_nt: TGTGCCAGCAGCTACGAGGTCTACGAGCAGTACTTC; cdr3_aa: CASSYEVYEQYF
clone_size: .; d_call: .; v_call: TRBV12-3/TRBV12-4; cdr3_length: 14; j_call: TRBJ1-1; cdr3_nt: TGTGCCAGCAGTTTGGGGGGGATTAGTACTGAAGCTTTCTTT; cdr3_aa: CASSLGGISTEAFF
clone_size: many; d_call: .; v_call: TRBV20-1; cdr3_length: 15; j_call: TRBJ2-7; cdr3_nt: TGCAGTGCTAGAGATCTCCCGGAAACGTCCTACGAGCAGTACTTC; cdr3_aa: CSARDLPETSYEQYF
clone_size: few; d_call: TRBD2; v_call: TRBV30; cdr3_length: 13; j_call: TRBJ2-3; cdr3_nt: TGTGCCTGGAGTGTAGCGGGAGCAGATACGCAGTATTTT; cdr3_aa: CAWSVAGADTQYF
clone_size: .; d_call: TRBD1; v_call: TRBV24-1; cdr3_length: 13; j_call: TRBJ1-1; cdr3_nt: TGTGCCACCAGTCGGGACAGGGGAACTGAAGCTTTCTTT; cdr3_aa: CATSRDRGTEAFF
clone_size: .; d_call: .; v_call: TRBV29-1; cdr3_length: 15; j_call: TRBJ2-6; cdr3_nt: TGCAGCGTCCGCCAAGAGGGCTCTGGGGCCAACGTCCTGACTTTC; cdr3_aa: CSVRQEGSGANVLTF
clone_size: many; d_call: .; v_call: TRBV12-3/TRBV12-4; cdr3_length: 15; j_call: TRBJ2-1; cdr3_nt: TGTGCCAGCAGTTTAGGTGGGGGCCGTGTGGGTGAGCAGTTCTTC; cdr3_aa: CASSLGGGRVGEQFF
clone_size: many; d_call: TRBD2; v_call: TRBV29-1; cdr3_length: 14; j_call: TRBJ2-1; cdr3_nt: TGCAGCGTCCCCCCCGGGGGGAACTACAATGAGCAGTTCTTC; cdr3_aa: CSVPPGGNYNEQFF
clone_size: few; d_call: .; v_call: TRBV10-3; cdr3_length: 14; j_call: TRBJ1-1; cdr3_nt: TGTGCCATCAGTAACATGAACATGAACACTGAAGCTTTCTTT; cdr3_aa: CAISNMNMNTEAFF
clone_size: .; d_call: .; v_call: TRBV10-3; cdr3_length: 14; j_call: TRBJ2-7; cdr3_nt: TGTGCCACCCAGGGATTAGCCTCCATCTACGAGCAGTACTTC; cdr3_aa: CATQGLASIYEQYF
clone_size: .; d_call: .; v_call: TRBV2; cdr3_length: 12; j_call: TRBJ2-1; cdr3_nt: TGTGCCAGCAGTGAAATTGTCAATGAGCAGTTCTTC; cdr3_aa: CASSEIVNEQFF